These 8 T cell receptor beta chains share one sample of origin, sequenced in a study of identical twins. TCRdb fed the 5' RACE reads into MiXCR, producing one record per CDR3 protein. Seen here are a few hundred thousand distinct CDR3 sequences, 8% to 9.5% observed once, and the top ten hold roughly 6.8%. These same data were also listed under a study on yellow fever vaccine responses in identical twins.

Specimen: CD8+ T cells sorted from blood. The receptors stem from a woman between 18 and 29 years old in good health.

Only a few counts were recorded for this clonotype. V usage is TRBV28 and J usage is TRBJ2-7; 10 nucleotides match TRBD1. Germline assignment: CDR1 MDHEN and CDR2 SYDVKM. This CDR3 has 15 amino acids. The J segment lost 4 bases and the V segment lost 5 bases, leaving 8 bases of the junction unmatched. The CDR3 loop reads CASSLTDRGRYEQYF. The CDR3 coding sequence is TGTGCCAGCAGTCTAACTGACAGGGGGCGATACGAGCAGTACTTC.

This clonotype was counted only a few times. This chain uses TRBV21-1 with TRBJ1-6; the D segment call TRBD1 is taken from the table without a DNA check. TRBV21-1 is a pseudogene locus. The CDR3 totals 14 residues. The CDR3 sequence: CASSGRTGRSPLHF. The CDR3 DNA reads as TGTGCCAGCAGCGGACGGACAGGGCGCTCACCCCTCCACTTT.

This clonotype was seen only a few times. V and J are TRBV6-5 and TRBJ2-1, with D hard to call. Trimming cost V 1 base and J 6 bases, with 10 bases left between them. The CDR3 spans 14 residues. Per the germline V gene, CDR1 is MNHEY and CDR2 is SVGAGI. CDR3 in DNA: TGTGCCAGCAGTTACTTCTGGCAATCCAATGAGCAGTTCTTC. This codes for CASSYFWQSNEQFF.

V usage is TRBV28 and J usage is TRBJ2-7; D assignment may be TRBD1 or TRBD2 (5 bases each). Germline CDR1 and CDR2: MDHEN and SYDVKM. The CDR3 has 12 amino acids. The V end lost 11 bases, the J end lost 1 base, and 12 bases lay between the germline ends. Here the CDR3 reads CAVGAFSYEQYF. The CDR3 DNA is TGTGCCGTCGGGGCTTTTTCCTACGAGCAGTACTTC.

This clonotype was picked up a small number of times. The chain employs TRBV29-1 and TRBJ2-1, with 12 bases fitting TRBD2. The germline CDR1 and CDR2 sequences are SQVTM and ANQGSEA. The CDR3 extends over 19 amino acids. V lost 6 bases, J lost 0 bases, and 15 bases stayed unmatched. CDR3 residues: CSVRGWTSGETSSYNEQFF. The DNA of the CDR3 is TGCAGCGTGCGGGGCTGGACTAGCGGGGAGACGAGCTCCTACAATGAGCAGTTCTTC.

This clonotype was detected a few times. The V call is TRBV10-3, the J call TRBJ2-5, with a weak D call TRBD2 (6 bases). Trimming removed 4 bases from V and 2 bases from J, with 11 bases in between. The CDR3 covers 14 residues. Per germline, CDR1 ENHRY and CDR2 SYGVKD. The CDR3 DNA follows: TGTGCCATCAGTGGTGGGGGGACTCAAGAGACCCAGTACTTC. Translation gives CAISGGGTQETQYF.

This clonotype was detected only a few times. The chain links TRBV27 to TRBJ2-7; D gene unclear. Germline CDR1 is MNHEY and CDR2 is SMNVEV (reference sequence). The V gene lost 4 bases and the J gene lost 4 bases, with 8 bases spanning the gap. This CDR3 is built from 12 residues. The CDR3 bases are TGTGCCAGCAGTTCTCACAATTACGAGCAGTACTTC. As protein: CASSSHNYEQYF.

This clonotype has a count of ten or more. One end of the junction does not line up with germline, which may come from a read error. The chain employs TRBV29-1 and TRBJ2-7, with 11 positions matching TRBD1. Looked up from germline, CDR1 is SQVTM and CDR2 is ANQGSEA. The CDR3 runs 14 residues. The CDR3 bases are TGCAGCGTTGAAGGGACAGGGGGCTCCCACGAGCAGTACTTC. Translation gives CSVEGTGGSHEQYF.